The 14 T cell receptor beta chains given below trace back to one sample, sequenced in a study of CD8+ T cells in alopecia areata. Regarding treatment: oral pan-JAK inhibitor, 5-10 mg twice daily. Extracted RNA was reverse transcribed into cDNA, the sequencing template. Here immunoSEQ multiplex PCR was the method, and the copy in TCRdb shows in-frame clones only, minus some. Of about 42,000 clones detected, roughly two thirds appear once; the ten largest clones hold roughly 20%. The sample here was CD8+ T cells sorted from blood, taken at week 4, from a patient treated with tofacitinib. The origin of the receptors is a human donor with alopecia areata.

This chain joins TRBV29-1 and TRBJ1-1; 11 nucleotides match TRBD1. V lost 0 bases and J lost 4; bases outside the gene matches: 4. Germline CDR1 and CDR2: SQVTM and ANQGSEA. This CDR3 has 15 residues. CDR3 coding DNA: TGCAGCGTTGAAGATCTCGGGACAGGGGGCACTGAAGCTTTCTTT. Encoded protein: CSVEDLGTGGTEAFF.

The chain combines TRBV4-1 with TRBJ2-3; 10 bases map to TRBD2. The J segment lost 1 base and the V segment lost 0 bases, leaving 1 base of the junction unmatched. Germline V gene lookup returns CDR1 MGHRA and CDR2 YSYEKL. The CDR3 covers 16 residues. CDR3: CASSQDGTSGTDTQYF. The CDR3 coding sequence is TGCGCCAGCAGCCAAGATGGGACTAGCGGCACAGATACGCAGTATTTT.

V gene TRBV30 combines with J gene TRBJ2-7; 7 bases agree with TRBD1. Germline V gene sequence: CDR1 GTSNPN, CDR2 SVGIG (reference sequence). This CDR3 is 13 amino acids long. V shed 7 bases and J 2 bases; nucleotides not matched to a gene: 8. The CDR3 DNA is TGTGCCTACTATGACGGACAGGCCTACGAGCAGTACTTC. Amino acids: CAYYDGQAYEQYF.

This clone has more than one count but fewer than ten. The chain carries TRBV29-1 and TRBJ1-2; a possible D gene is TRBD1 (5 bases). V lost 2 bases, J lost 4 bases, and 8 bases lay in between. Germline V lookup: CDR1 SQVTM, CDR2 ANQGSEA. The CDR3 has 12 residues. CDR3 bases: TGCAGCGTTGAACCCCAGGGCTATGGCTACACCTTC. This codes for CSVEPQGYGYTF. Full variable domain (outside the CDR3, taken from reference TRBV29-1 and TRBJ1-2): SAVISQKPSRDICQRGTSLTIQCQVDSQVTMMFWYRQQPGQSLTLIATANQGSEATYESGFVIDKFPISRPNLTFSTLTVSNMSPEDSSIYLCSVEPQGYGYTFGSGTRLTVV.

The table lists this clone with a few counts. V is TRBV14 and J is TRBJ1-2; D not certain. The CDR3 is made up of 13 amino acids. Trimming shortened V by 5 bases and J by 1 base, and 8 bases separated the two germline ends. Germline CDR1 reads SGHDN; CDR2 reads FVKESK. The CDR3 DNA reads TGTGCCAGCAGCACCGGGCATAACTATGGCTACACCTTC. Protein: CASSTGHNYGYTF. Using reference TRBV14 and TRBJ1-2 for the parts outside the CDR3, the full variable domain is EAGVTQFPSHSVIEKGQTVTLRCDPISGHDNLYWYRRVMGKEIKFLLHFVKESKQDESGMPNNRFLAERTGGTYSTLKVQPAELEDSGVYFCASSTGHNYGYTFGSGTRLTVV.

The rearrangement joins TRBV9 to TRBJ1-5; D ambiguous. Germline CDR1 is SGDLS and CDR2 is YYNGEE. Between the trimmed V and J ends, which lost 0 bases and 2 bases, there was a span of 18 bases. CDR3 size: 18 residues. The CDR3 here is CASSVAPNGGYGNQPQHF. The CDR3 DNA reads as TGTGCCAGCAGCGTAGCCCCCAATGGAGGGTACGGCAATCAGCCCCAGCATTTT.

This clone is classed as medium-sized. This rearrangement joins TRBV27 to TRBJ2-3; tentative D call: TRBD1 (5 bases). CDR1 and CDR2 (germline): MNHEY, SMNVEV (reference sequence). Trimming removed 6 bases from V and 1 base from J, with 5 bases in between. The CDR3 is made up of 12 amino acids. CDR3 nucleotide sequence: TGTGCCAGCAGAGGGGGCACAGATACGCAGTATTTT. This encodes CASRGGTDTQYF.

CDR3: CSVLTHGQNSYGYTF. The CDR3, as DNA: TGCAGCGTCCTAACCCATGGGCAGAATAGTTATGGCTACACCTTC. The chain combines TRBV29-1 with TRBJ1-2, with D hard to call. The V end was cut by 6 bases, the J end by 5 bases, with 22 bases between. Per germline, CDR1 SQVTM and CDR2 ANQGSEA. The CDR3 sequence is 15 residues long.

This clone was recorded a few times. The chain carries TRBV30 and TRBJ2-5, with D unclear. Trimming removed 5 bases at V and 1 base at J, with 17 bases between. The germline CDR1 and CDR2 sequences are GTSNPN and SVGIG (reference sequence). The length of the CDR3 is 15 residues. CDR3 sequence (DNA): TGTGCCTGGTCTTCCTGGTCAGGACCCCAAGAGACCCAGTACTTC. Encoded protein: CAWSSWSGPQETQYF.

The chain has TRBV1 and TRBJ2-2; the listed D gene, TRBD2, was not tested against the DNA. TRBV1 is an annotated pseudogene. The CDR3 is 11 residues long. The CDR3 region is CTSSLTGELFF. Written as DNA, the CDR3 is TGCACCAGCAGCTTAACCGGGGAGCTGTTTTTT.

The CDR3 DNA reads as TGCAGCGCCCTGGACAGGGCAGAGGAAAAACTGTTTTTT. Translated: CSALDRAEEKLFF. This chain uses TRBV29-1 with TRBJ1-4; 8 bases match TRBD1. CDR1 is SQVTM and CDR2 is ANQGSEA in the germline V gene. The CDR3 runs to 13 residues. V lost 7 bases and J lost 8; bases outside the gene matches: 9.

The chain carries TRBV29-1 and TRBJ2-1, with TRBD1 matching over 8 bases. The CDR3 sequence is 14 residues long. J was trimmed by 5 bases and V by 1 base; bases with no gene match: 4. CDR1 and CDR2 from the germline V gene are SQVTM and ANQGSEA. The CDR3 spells CSVEGGQANNEQFF. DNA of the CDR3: TGCAGCGTTGAAGGGGGACAGGCCAACAATGAGCAGTTCTTC.

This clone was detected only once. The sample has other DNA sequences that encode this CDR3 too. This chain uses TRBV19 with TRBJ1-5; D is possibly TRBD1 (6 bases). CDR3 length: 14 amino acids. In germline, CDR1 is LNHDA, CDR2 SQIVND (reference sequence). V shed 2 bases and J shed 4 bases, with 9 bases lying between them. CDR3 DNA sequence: TGTGCCAGTAGTATACGGGACACTAATCAGCCCCAGCATTTT. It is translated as CASSIRDTNQPQHF.

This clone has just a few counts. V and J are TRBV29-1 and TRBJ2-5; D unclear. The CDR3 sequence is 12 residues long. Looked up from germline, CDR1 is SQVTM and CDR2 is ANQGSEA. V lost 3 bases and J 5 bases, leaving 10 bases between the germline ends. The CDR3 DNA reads TGCAGCGTTGACGGCAGACTGGAGACCCAGTACTTC. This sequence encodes CSVDGRLETQYF.